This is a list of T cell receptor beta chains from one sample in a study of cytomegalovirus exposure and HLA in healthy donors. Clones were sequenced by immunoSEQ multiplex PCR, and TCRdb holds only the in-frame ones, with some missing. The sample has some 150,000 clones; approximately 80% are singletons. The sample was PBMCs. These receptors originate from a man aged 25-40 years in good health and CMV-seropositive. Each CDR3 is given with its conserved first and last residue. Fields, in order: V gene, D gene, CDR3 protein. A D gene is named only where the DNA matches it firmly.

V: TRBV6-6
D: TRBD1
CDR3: CASTPGTGRNSPLHF

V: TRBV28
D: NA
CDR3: CASSLSTGAGNYEQYF

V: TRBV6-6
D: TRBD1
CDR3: CASSRDSNYEQYF

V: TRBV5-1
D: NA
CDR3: CASSSWGGDLFTEAFF

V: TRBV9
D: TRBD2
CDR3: CASSSGLAGGYNEQFF

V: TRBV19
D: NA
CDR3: CASSQAFYYEQYF

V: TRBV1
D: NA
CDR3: CTSSQVAGGRQETQYF

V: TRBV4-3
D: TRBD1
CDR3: CASSQGQLYGYTF

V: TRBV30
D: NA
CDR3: CAWSVDSVGYEQYF

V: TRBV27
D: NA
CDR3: CASTYVGAMNTEAFF

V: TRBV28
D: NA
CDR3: CASSSGSYEQYF

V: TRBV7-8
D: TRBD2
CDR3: CASSLQRGGLETQYF

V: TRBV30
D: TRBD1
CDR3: CAWRNRGGTEAFF

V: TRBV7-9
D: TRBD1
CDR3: CASSPTGADTQYF

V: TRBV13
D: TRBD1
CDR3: CASSLGGQGFYEQYF

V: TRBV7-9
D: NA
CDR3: CASSPQLYTQYF

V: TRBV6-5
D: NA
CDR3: CASSYSRDTGELFF

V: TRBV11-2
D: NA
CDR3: CASSFGTESYEQYF

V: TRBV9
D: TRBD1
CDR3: CASSSGTGVRKLFF

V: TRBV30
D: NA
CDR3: CAWSVPGTGNTIYF

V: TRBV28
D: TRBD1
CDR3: CASTPGTANYEQYF

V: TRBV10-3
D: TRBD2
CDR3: CAIGAGGNTGELFF

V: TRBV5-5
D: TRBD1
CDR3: CASSPGQGRAGELFF

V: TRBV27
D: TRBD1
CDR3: CASSSRRDRAGTGGLVEQFF

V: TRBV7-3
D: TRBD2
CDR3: CASSSRGEGDTQYF

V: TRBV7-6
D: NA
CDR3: CASSSLLGGRTQYF

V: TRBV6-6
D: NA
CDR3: CASSYLLEQYF

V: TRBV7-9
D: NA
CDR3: CASSPGIGYTF

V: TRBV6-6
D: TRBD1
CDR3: CASSYGDRGRSPLHF

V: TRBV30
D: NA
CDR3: CAWSSLGGRDTQYF

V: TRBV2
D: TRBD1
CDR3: CASAGTGENEQYF

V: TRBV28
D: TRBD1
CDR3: CASSLSLSGTANTEAFF

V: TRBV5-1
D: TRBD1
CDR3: CASSSRTGGANTEAFF

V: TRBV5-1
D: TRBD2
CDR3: CASSLGGLAATDTQYF

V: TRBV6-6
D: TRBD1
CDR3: CASSFGTGSSNSPLHF

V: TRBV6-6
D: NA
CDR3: CASSYLGVFNTEAFF

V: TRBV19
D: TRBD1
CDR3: CASSGEGRGPLTYEQYF

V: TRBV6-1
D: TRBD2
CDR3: CASSDDGGAGETQYF

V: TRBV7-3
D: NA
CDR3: CASSPTEARFGEQYF

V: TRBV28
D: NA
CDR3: CASSPIPPNYGYTF

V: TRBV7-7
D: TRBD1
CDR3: CASSSGGSGGPPLHF

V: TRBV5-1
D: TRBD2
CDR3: CASSSLAGGSTDTQYF

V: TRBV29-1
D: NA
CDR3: CSAQVSGANVLTF

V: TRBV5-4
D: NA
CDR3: CASSLEGGNYEQYF

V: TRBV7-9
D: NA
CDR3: CASSLTDSPGSPLHF

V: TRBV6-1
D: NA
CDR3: CASSEASSYGYTF

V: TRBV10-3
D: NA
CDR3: CAIRITGTDTQYF

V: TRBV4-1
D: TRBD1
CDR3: CASSQGTGFSSYEQYF

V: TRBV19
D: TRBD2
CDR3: CATVPGLAGGTYNEQFF

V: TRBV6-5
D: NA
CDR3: CASSYLNRVRGYTF

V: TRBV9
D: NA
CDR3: CASSVGGHGSYEQYF

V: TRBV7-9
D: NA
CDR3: CSSSATSYEQYF

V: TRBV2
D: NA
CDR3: CASSVGQRSYGYTF